This TCR beta chain was identified in a study of CD8 T cells in Susac syndrome. TEMRA cells were FACS-enriched, while CD8+ and CD4+ T cells were negatively isolated. Only one count was recorded for this clonotype. Relative to the germline gene, one junction end is altered; a read error may explain this. Random hexamers were used to reverse transcribe about 0.5 to 1 ug of RNA. TCRdb reanalysed the immunoSEQ multiplex PCR reads using MiXCR and keeps one entry per CDR3 protein. The sample shows 150,000 to 200,000 distinct CDR3 sequences, about 93% of them seen only once. This TCR was sampled from a human donor with multiple sclerosis. The sample comprised CD4+ T cells from PBMCs.

The CDR3 here is CASTPWMTSGSTDTQYF. The CDR3 nucleotides are TGCGCCAGCACCCCATGGATGACTAGCGGGTCCACAGATACGCAGTATTTT. This chain connects TRBV11-1 to TRBJ2-3; 10 bases line up with TRBD2. The CDR3 runs 17 residues. CDR1 is SGHAT, CDR2 FQDESV, per germline (reference sequence). The full variable domain, in which reference TRBV11-1 and TRBJ2-3 provide the parts outside the CDR3, is EAEVAQSPRYKITEKSQAVAFWCDPISGHATLYWYRQILGQGPELLVQFQDESVVDDSQLPKDRFSAERLKGVDSTLKIQPAELGDSAMYLCASTPWMTSGSTDTQYFGPGTRLTVL.